Presented here are 10 T cell receptor beta chains from one specimen sequenced in a study of shared clonotypes between healthy human individuals. The table came from immunoSEQ multiplex PCR; TCRdb's copy has only in-frame clones and leaves some out. Of over a million clones listed, roughly 70% are singletons. The specimen was memory CD4+ T cells sorted from blood. Specified subset: CD45RA-negative fraction. These receptors were collected from a man between 18 and 35 years old in good health.

The CDR3 here is CASSRRQGVNQPQHF. The CDR3, as DNA: TGTGCCAGCAGTAGGCGACAGGGCGTCAATCAGCCCCAGCATTTT. The chain uses TRBV28 and TRBJ1-5; TRBD1 agrees at 7 bases. The CDR3 is 15 residues long. Unmatched junction bases numbered 7, after V lost 5 bases and J lost 3 bases. Germline CDR1 is MDHEN and CDR2 is SYDVKM.

The table lists this clone with a few counts. The CDR3 DNA sequence: TGTGCCTGGACTTTATCGGTTGTTAATTCACCCCTCCACTTT. This codes for CAWTLSVVNSPLHF. The chain links TRBV30 to TRBJ1-6; D unresolved. V lost 4 bases to trimming and J lost 6 bases, with 13 bases between them. Germline loops: CDR1 GTSNPN, CDR2 SVGIG (reference sequence). The CDR3 covers 14 residues.

The CDR3 region has the DNA TGTGCCAGCACCAACACAGGGGTGAATTCACCCCTCCACTTT. Translation gives CASTNTGVNSPLHF. J is TRBJ1-6 and V is TRBV2, with 7 bases that match TRBD1. V trimming: 7 bases; J trimming: 7 bases; junction bases outside the gene matches: 7. Germline V gives CDR1 SNHLY, CDR2 FYNNEI. This CDR3 comprises 14 residues. Combining the CDR3 with reference TRBV2 and TRBJ1-6 gives the whole variable domain EPEVTQTPSHQVTQMGQEVILRCVPISNHLYFYWYRQILGQKVEFLVSFYNNEISEKSEIFDDQFSVERPDGSNFTLKIRSTKLEDSAMYFCASTNTGVNSPLHFGNGTRLTVT.

V and J are TRBV28 and TRBJ1-2; 8 bases map to TRBD1. Germline CDR1 MDHEN, CDR2 SYDVKM. The length of the CDR3 is 14 residues. V was pared by 6 bases and J by 4 bases, with 7 bases of the junction left unmatched. The CDR3 nucleotides are TGTGCCAGCAGCCGACAGGGGTTCAGCTATGGCTACACCTTC. This sequence encodes CASSRQGFSYGYTF.

Concerning this clone: This sample also contains other DNA sequences that code for the same CDR3. J is TRBJ1-4 and V is TRBV4-3; tentative D call: TRBD1 (5 bases). The CDR3 has 16 amino acids. Between the trimmed V and J ends, which lost 1 base and 2 bases, there was a span of 11 bases. Germline V gene lookup returns CDR1 LGHNA and CDR2 YSLEER. CDR3 in amino acids: CASSQGGGTTNEKLFF. CDR3 nucleotides: TGCGCCAGCAGCCAAGGGGGAGGGACCACTAATGAAAAACTGTTTTTT.

This chain connects TRBV7-2 to TRBJ2-7; 10 nucleotides match TRBD2. After removal of 2 bases from V and 4 bases from J, the junction contained 2 bases not matched to a gene. The CDR3 contains 14 residues. Per the germline V gene, CDR1 is SGHTA and CDR2 is FQGNSA. This chain's CDR3 is CASSLLAGEYEQYF. CDR3 in DNA: TGTGCCAGCAGCTTACTAGCGGGAGAGTACGAGCAGTACTTC.

The gene calls are TRBV5-1 and TRBJ2-3, with TRBD2 matching over 10 bases. CDR1 and CDR2 (germline): SGHRS, YFSETQ. Trimming removed 0 bases from V and 2 bases from J; junction bases left unmatched: 9. The CDR3 length is 18 residues. CDR3 bases: TGCGCCAGCAGCTTGGTGGCTAGCGGGGGAACAATCACAGATACGCAGTATTTT. It encodes CASSLVASGGTITDTQYF.

The DNA for the CDR3 is TGTGCCAGCACTCTCTCCACCGGGGAGCTGTTTTTT. Its translation is CASTLSTGELFF. V and J are TRBV27 and TRBJ2-2; the D is unclear. V lost 7 bases and J lost 4, with 7 bases in between. The CDR3 covers 12 residues. Germline loops: CDR1 MNHEY, CDR2 SMNVEV (reference sequence).

The chain is built from TRBV4-3 and TRBJ2-3, with TRBD2 matching over 11 bases. The CDR3 sequence is 22 residues long. The V gene's germline CDR1 is LGHNA and CDR2 YSLEER. The V segment lost 1 base and the J segment 2 bases; nucleotides outside the gene matches: 20. The CDR3 nucleotides are TGCGCCAGCAGCCAAGGGTGGACAGAGGGGCTAGCGGGAGGACGAGTCACAGATACGCAGTATTTT. This codes for CASSQGWTEGLAGGRVTDTQYF.

In DNA form, the CDR3 reads TGCGCCAGCAGCTTGGCCGGGGGACAAGGAAACACCATATATTTT. Amino acid sequence: CASSLAGGQGNTIYF. The chain links TRBV5-1 to TRBJ1-3, with D maybe TRBD1 (6 bases). Per germline, CDR1 SGHRS and CDR2 YFSETQ. The V gene lost 0 bases and the J gene lost 4 bases, with 11 bases spanning the gap. The CDR3 loop spans 15 amino acids.